The present entry profiles one TCR beta chain with its context. Antigen unknown. This specimen comes from a study of cytomegalovirus exposure and HLA in healthy donors. Turning to the study itself: The approximately 100 million unique TCR beta sequences, from some 170 million T cells, were found by an earlier analysis.

V shed 5 bases and J shed 1 base, with 3 bases lying between them. This CDR3 is 12 amino acids long. CDR1 is MNHNS and CDR2 is SASEGT in the germline V gene. Study-wide findings and caveats: It was taken for granted in presence/absence analyses that sequencing depth across donors was roughly uniform. It was shown in a later analysis that HLA-associated TCR beta chains were more clonally expanded than other, equally common chains.

PCR was performed using 60 Vbeta and 13 Jbeta primers. In the source study's methods: A follow-up analysis tallied about 88 million unique TCR beta chains, roughly 9.9 million shared. The method was immunoSEQ multiplex PCR; TCRdb's version includes in-frame clones alone and lacks a portion of them. V, J and clone size were drawn from that table, and D and trimming were deduced from the DNA. The sample contains 70,000 to 95,000 clones, about two thirds of which appear only once. This TCR derives from a woman under 40 in good health and CMV-seropositive. The chain links TRBV6-1 to TRBJ1-3; D unclear. The source material was PBMCs. The CDR3 sequence is CASSLSGNTIYF. The CDR3 DNA is TGTGCCAGCAGTTTATCTGGAAACACCATATATTTT.